This T cell receptor beta chain is from a study of cytomegalovirus exposure and HLA in healthy donors. Background on the study: Early release data held about 85 million unique TCRs from HLA-typed donors. Study-level results: Analysis was carried out at a later point, and it linked a missense DCLRE1C variant to TCR beta V- and J-gene trimming. After further analysis at a later stage, 16,951 TCR beta sequences were associated with HLA alleles at 0.05 false discovery rate.

Primers included in the PCR were 60 Vbeta and 13 Jbeta primers. Data came from immunoSEQ multiplex PCR; TCRdb stores just in-frame clones and leaves some out. The table has around 150,000 clones, roughly four fifths seen once. In regard to this clone: Its antigen remains unidentified.

All the people who gave samples were healthy bone marrow donors. Germline assignment: CDR1 MNHNY and CDR2 SVGAGI (reference sequence). The germline V and J ends were trimmed by 5 bases and 5 bases, with 12 bases remaining between them. The length of the CDR3 is 14 residues. The V call is TRBV6-6, the J call TRBJ1-4; D gene ambiguous. Material for sequencing was PBMCs. The source is a young man in good health and CMV-seronegative. CDR3 region: CASSPYRANEKLFF. The CDR3 DNA reads as TGTGCCAGCAGTCCGTATCGCGCAAATGAAAAACTGTTTTTT.